This entry concerns a single T cell receptor beta chain. There is no known antigen for this receptor. The record has no base qualities; no much larger clone is one base away. The data stem from a study of blood T cell repertoires in COVID-19 (dated by TCRdb to the early 2020s). Context from the whole study: Collaborator samples came from the United States, Italy and Spain and covered acute and convalescent phases of COVID-19. The material from the prospective study consisted of cDNA or gDNA derived from T cells, B-cell-depleted T cells, or PBMCs. Subjects who had been exposed to COVID-19, were actively infected with it, or had recovered from it provided the deeply sampled blood TCRbeta repertoires that made up the dataset. The repertoires were released in a freely available public database meant as a resource for research on the immune response to SARS-CoV-2. The samples were drawn from two sources: the first 160 participants of the ongoing ImmuneRACE study, and fewer than 1,500 subjects contributed by 6 global collaborators. A de-identified subject ID, COVID-19 status, age in years and sex were almost always included in the sample metadata. Where available, HLA class I and class II types were obtained from metadata supplied by the sample provider rather than from assay-based typing.

The immunoSEQ Assay, a bias-controlled multiplex PCR, was used to amplify TCRbeta CDR3 regions from genomic DNA. For the original study's pipeline: Within the assay, amplification of reference gene primers was used to estimate how many nucleated cells each sample contained. Sequence reads were collapsed and filtered to measure the absolute abundance of every unique TCRbeta CDR3 rearrangement. Productive Simpson clonality was computed per sample as the square root of Simpson's diversity index over productive rearrangements. The table comes from immuneACCESS by way of TCRdb, which keeps in-frame sequences with V and J called. Part of the clones is missing from these tables; in studies checked, under half for an unresolved V gene and the rest for unknown reasons. V, J and clone size derive from that table, while D and trimming were established from the DNA sequence. The sample yields over 100,000 clones; 78% were counted once. The ten most abundant clones make up around 9.8% of the sample.

Beyond this particular receptor, the publication reports: The amount of clinical and demographic metadata varied by source and participant and was provided uncurated.

Each collaborating institution followed its own protocols to collect whole blood in K2EDTA tubes. For TCRbeta analysis, collaborator samples were shipped as frozen whole blood, as isolated PBMCs, or as DNA extracted from either sample type. Sequenced: peripheral blood. The TCR comes from a man aged 60 to 69 with active or convalescent COVID-19.

The CDR3 amino acid sequence is: CASRLDRDAYNEQFF. The sequenced DNA is TGTGCCAGCAGATTAGACAGGGACGCCTACAATGAGCAGTTCTTC. This receptor chain uses TRBV6-6 and TRBJ2-1, with 7 bases aligning to TRBD1. From cysteine to phenylalanine, the CDR3 is 15 amino acids long. The sequence is cut down to CDR3 DNA, 45 bases in frame from base 1. V trim: 6 bases; J trim: 2 bases; unmatched bases: 7. CDR1 and CDR2 are drawn from the germline V gene (reference sequence): MNHNY, SVGAGI.